These T cell receptor beta chains were read from a single sample in a study of shared clonotypes between healthy human individuals. The method was immunoSEQ multiplex PCR; TCRdb's version includes in-frame clones alone and lacks a portion of them. The profile shows around 2.1 million clones, 85% to 95% of them singletons. The sequencing sample was made of naive CD8+ T cells from PBMCs. Receptor source: a man between 18 and 35 years old in good health. Some clones in this sample may be carry-over from other donors' samples. CDR3s include the opening cysteine and the closing phenylalanine or tryptophan. A D gene is named only where the DNA matches it firmly. Where a row states a size, it is once, few, many or the class of an expanded clone; other rows omit it.

TRBJ2-1 | . | TRBD2 | TRBV6-1 | 14 | CASRGGLAYNEQFF | TGTGCCAGCAGGGGGGGACTAGCCTACAATGAGCAGTTCTTC
TRBJ2-3 | . | . | TRBV28 | 15 | CASSFLEGGTDTQYF | TGTGCCAGCAGTTTTTTGGAGGGGGGGACAGATACGCAGTATTTT
TRBJ2-2 | . | TRBD1 | TRBV27 | 15 | CASSPDRGGTGELFF | TGTGCCAGCAGCCCCGACAGGGGGGGAACCGGGGAGCTGTTTTTT
TRBJ1-4 | . | TRBD1 | TRBV25-1 | 18 | CASSGPGQGAPGNEKLFF | TGTGCCAGCAGTGGACCGGGACAGGGGGCGCCGGGTAATGAAAAACTGTTTTTT
TRBJ1-5 | few | TRBD1 | TRBV4-1 | 15 | CASSQDRGSNQPQHF | TGCGCCAGCAGCCAGGACAGGGGAAGCAATCAGCCCCAGCATTTT
TRBJ2-2 | . | . | TRBV6-6 | 13 | CASSYQYTGELFF | TGTGCCAGCAGTTACCAGTACACCGGGGAGCTGTTTTTT
TRBJ2-1 | . | TRBD2 | TRBV7-3 | 16 | CASSPRTSGSWNEQFF | TGTGCCAGCAGCCCTCGGACTAGCGGGAGTTGGAATGAGCAGTTCTTC
TRBJ1-2 | . | . | TRBV28 | 13 | CASSPGGLYGYTF | TGTGCCAGCAGTCCCGGGGGCCTCTATGGCTACACCTTC
TRBJ1-1 | . | . | TRBV19 | 14 | CASSIAEWNTEAFF | TGTGCCAGTAGTATCGCAGAATGGAACACTGAAGCTTTCTTT
TRBJ1-1 | . | . | TRBV27 | 13 | CASNPSFGIEAFF | TGTGCCAGCAATCCGTCTTTCGGCATTGAAGCTTTCTTT
TRBJ2-7 | . | . | TRBV7-9 | 14 | CASSPRTANYEQYF | TGTGCCAGCAGCCCGAGGACAGCAAACTACGAGCAGTACTTC
TRBJ2-5 | . | TRBD2 | TRBV28 | 14 | CASSLHAGGETQYF | TGTGCCAGCAGTCTACACGCCGGGGGGGAGACCCAGTACTTC
TRBJ1-3 | . | . | TRBV14 | 15 | CASSQAANSGNTIYF | TGTGCCAGCAGCCAAGCCGCGAACTCTGGAAACACCATATATTTT
TRBJ2-1 | . | TRBD2 | TRBV28 | 14 | CASRTGSGINEQFF | TGTGCCAGCAGGACGGGTAGCGGGATCAATGAGCAGTTCTTC
TRBJ1-4 | . | TRBD1 | TRBV7-6 | 16 | CASSFIDRDGDEKLFF | TGTGCCAGCAGCTTTATCGACAGGGATGGTGATGAAAAACTGTTTTTT
TRBJ2-7 | . | . | TRBV27 | 14 | CASSRTPILHEQYF | TGTGCCAGCAGTCGGACTCCGATCCTCCACGAGCAGTACTTC
TRBJ2-1 | . | TRBD2 | TRBV29-1 | 16 | CSTGLAGLVSYNEQFF | TGCAGTACGGGACTAGCGGGATTGGTATCCTACAATGAGCAGTTCTTC
TRBJ2-7 | . | TRBD1 | TRBV28 | 15 | CASRQNRGHFYEQYF | TGTGCCAGCAGGCAAAACAGGGGGCATTTCTACGAGCAGTACTTC
TRBJ2-7 | . | TRBD2 | TRBV4-3 | 15 | CASSQLPGGGYEQYF | TGCGCCAGCAGCCAGCTTCCCGGGGGGGGCTACGAGCAGTACTTC
TRBJ1-1 | . | . | TRBV6-1 | 17 | CASSGLARVALNTEAFF | TGTGCCAGCAGTGGATTGGCGCGAGTAGCCTTGAACACTGAAGCTTTCTTT
TRBJ2-7 | . | TRBD1 | TRBV9 | 16 | CASSEGPGTVTYEQYF | TGTGCCAGCAGCGAGGGTCCTGGGACAGTAACCTACGAGCAGTACTTC
TRBJ2-7 | . | . | TRBV4-2 | 17 | CASSQDRLLTSFGEQYF | TGTGCCAGCAGCCAAGATAGATTGTTAACTAGCTTCGGCGAGCAGTACTTC
TRBJ2-1 | once | TRBD2 | TRBV25-1 | 14 | CASSAIAGDGEQFF | TGTGCCAGCAGTGCGATAGCGGGAGACGGTGAGCAGTTCTTC
TRBJ1-2 | . | TRBD1 | TRBV28 | 15 | CASSQDRGQLYGYTF | TGTGCCAGCAGTCAGGACAGGGGGCAGCTCTATGGCTACACCTTC
TRBJ2-1 | . | . | TRBV19 | 12 | CASSIVGDEQFF | TGTGCCAGTAGTATAGTCGGGGATGAGCAGTTCTTC
TRBJ2-1 | once | . | TRBV15 | 18 | CATSSPEGGQSSYNEQFF | TGTGCCACCAGCAGCCCAGAGGGAGGCCAGAGCTCCTACAATGAGCAGTTCTTC
TRBJ2-1 | . | TRBD2 | TRBV19 | 21 | CASSIYSGTVEYLGVLNEQFF | TGTGCCAGTAGTATATATAGCGGGACGGTTGAATACTTGGGAGTGTTAAATGAGCAGTTCTTC
TRBJ2-7 | . | TRBD1 | TRBV5-4 | 14 | CASGNRGFNYEQYF | TGTGCCAGCGGCAACAGGGGGTTCAACTACGAGCAGTACTTC